The table lists the clone carrying this T cell receptor beta chain with a few counts. Per the original methods: Using reference gene primer amplification, nucleated cell counts were estimated. TCRdb's copy holds only in-frame clones and misses some; the assay was immunoSEQ multiplex PCR. From that table come the V and J calls and clone size; the DNA was used to work out D and trimming. The repertoire holds about 270,000 clones, with approximately 90% as singletons. Cohorts were based on clinical histories the participants reported. Germline values: CDR1 MGHRA, CDR2 YSYEKL. The ends lost 2 bases at V and 0 bases at J; junction bases unmatched: 7. The CDR3 length is 16 residues. This sample was taken from a study of blood T cell repertoires in COVID-19. About the study: Acute and convalescent COVID-19 samples came from the United States, Italy and Spain. The analysed material was cDNA or gDNA that came from T cells, B-cell-depleted T cells, or PBMCs.

The rearrangement uses TRBV4-1 and TRBJ2-7; 7 positions agree with TRBD1. The sequenced sample consisted of PBMCs or T cells enriched from blood (not recorded which). The clonotype was recovered from a woman between 25 and 40 years old with acute COVID-19. The DNA for the CDR3 is TGCGCCAGCAGCCAATGGCCGGGACAGAGCTCCTACGAGCAGTACTTC. Translation: CASSQWPGQSSYEQYF.